The next 14 T cell receptor beta chains were all read from a single sample in a study of blood T cells in healthy people across ages. A sample-barcoded 5' primer and a J-beta primer mix were used in a second PCR of about 6 to 11 cycles. TCRdb reanalysed the 5' RACE reads using MiXCR and keeps one entry per CDR3 protein. This table holds some 710,000 distinct CDR3 sequences, 46% found once. The sequencing sample was made of blood. These receptors were obtained from an elderly man in good health.

Concerning this clonotype: Being one base from a much bigger clone, this may be a read error. The chain is built from TRBV7-2 and TRBJ2-5, with 7 bases matching TRBD1. Germline V gives CDR1 SGHTA, CDR2 FQGNSA. V was pared by 6 bases and J by 2 bases, with 6 bases of the junction left unmatched. This CDR3 has 14 residues. The CDR3 spells CASRPQTGQETQYF. The CDR3 DNA reads as TGTGCCAGCAGACCACAGACAGGGCAAGAGACCCAGTACTTC.

This clonotype was found a few times. The gene calls are TRBV10-3 and TRBJ2-3, with D possibly being TRBD1 or TRBD2 (5 bases each). Trimming removed 6 bases at V and 4 bases at J, with 14 bases between. CDR3 length: 14 amino acids. The germline CDR1 and CDR2 sequences are ENHRY and SYGVKD. CDR3 sequence (DNA): TGTGCCATCAGCCCGGGACGCAGCCCAGATACGCAGTATTTT. Protein product: CAISPGRSPDTQYF.

This clonotype has a handful of counts. The chain uses TRBV5-1 and TRBJ2-3; D unresolved. The CDR3 loop spans 14 amino acids. Germline assignment: CDR1 SGHRS and CDR2 YFSETQ. V was trimmed by 5 bases and J by 4 bases, leaving 14 bases between them. The CDR3 bases are TGCGCCAGCAGAGTGAATTCAGCGTCAGATACGCAGTATTTT. It encodes CASRVNSASDTQYF.

The chain has TRBV14 and TRBJ1-1; the D is unclear. The germline CDR1 and CDR2 sequences are SGHDN and FVKESK. The V and J ends lost 5 bases and 4 bases respectively, with 5 bases between them. The CDR3 has 11 residues. The CDR3 region is CASSTSTEAFF. CDR3 DNA: TGTGCCAGCAGCACCTCCACTGAAGCTTTCTTT. Full variable domain (missing parts from reference TRBV14 and TRBJ1-1): EAGVTQFPSHSVIEKGQTVTLRCDPISGHDNLYWYRRVMGKEIKFLLHFVKESKQDESGMPNNRFLAERTGGTYSTLKVQPAELEDSGVYFCASSTSTEAFFGQGTRLTVV.

With respect to this clonotype: A much larger clone is a single base away; this may be a read error. The CDR3 DNA sequence: TGTGCCAGCAGCTTAGCTGGGCAGGGGGCCTACAATGAGCAGTACTTC. It is translated as CASSLAGQGAYNEQYF. The genes are TRBV7-2 and TRBJ2-7; 8 positions agree with TRBD1. The germline gives CDR1 SGHTA, CDR2 FQGNSA. The ends lost 0 bases at V and 7 bases at J; junction bases unmatched: 11. This CDR3 is built from 16 residues.

The rearrangement joins TRBV5-1 to TRBJ2-1, with unresolved D. The CDR3 covers 15 residues. Germline V CDR1 and CDR2: SGHRS, YFSETQ. The V and J ends lost 4 bases and 2 bases respectively, with 13 bases between them. For the CDR3, the DNA is TGCGCCAGCAGCCCCTCCGTATCCGCCTACAATGAGCAGTTCTTC. This translates into CASSPSVSAYNEQFF. The entire variable domain, with the rest obtained from reference TRBV5-1 and TRBJ2-1, is as follows: KAGVTQTPRYLIKTRGQQVTLSCSPISGHRSVSWYQQTPGQGLQFLFEYFSETQRNKGNFPGRFSGRQFSNSRSEMNVSTLELGDSALYLCASSPSVSAYNEQFFGPGTRLTVL.

The chain carries TRBV28 and TRBJ2-4, with TRBD1 matching over 7 bases. Unmatched junction bases numbered 7, after V lost 4 bases and J lost 4 bases. CDR1 and CDR2 (germline): MDHEN, SYDVKM. The CDR3 runs to 15 residues. The CDR3 DNA reads as TGTGCCAGCAGTTCCTCCGCGACAGGGAAAAACATTCAGTACTTC. The encoded protein is CASSSSATGKNIQYF. The full variable domain, its missing parts supplied by reference TRBV28 and TRBJ2-4, is DVKVTQSSRYLVKRTGEKVFLECVQDMDHENMFWYRQDPGLGLRLIYFSYDVKMKEKGDIPEGYSVSREKKERFSLILESASTNQTSMYLCASSSSATGKNIQYFGAGTRLSVL.

V usage is TRBV6-2 or TRBV6-3 and J usage is TRBJ2-5; TRBD2 agrees at 11 bases. V dropped 8 bases and J dropped 3; count of bases not matched to a gene: 11. Germline CDR1 MNHEY, CDR2 SVGEGT. The CDR3 length is 16 residues. Here the CDR3 reads CASGKLAGEGEETQYF. The CDR3 DNA reads as TGTGCCAGCGGAAAACTAGCGGGAGAGGGAGAAGAGACCCAGTACTTC.

This clonotype was seen a handful of times. The chain has TRBV2 and TRBJ2-3; D is ambiguous. The V gene lost 1 base and the J gene lost 7 bases, with 6 bases spanning the gap. CDR1 is SNHLY and CDR2 is FYNNEI in the germline V gene. The CDR3 length is 12 residues. The CDR3 DNA follows: TGTGCCAGCAGTGAAGGGGATTATACGCAGTATTTT. Amino acid sequence: CASSEGDYTQYF.

This sequence joins TRBV29-1 and TRBJ1-1; D remains ambiguous. The CDR3 covers 13 residues. V gave up 8 bases and J gave up 1 base, with 14 bases separating them. Germline values: CDR1 SQVTM, CDR2 ANQGSEA. The CDR3 DNA reads as TGCAGCCCTACTTTGACAACGAACACTGAAGCTTTCTTT. Translated: CSPTLTTNTEAFF.

The chain couples TRBV25-1 to TRBJ1-2; D might be TRBD1 (6 bases). The germline gives CDR1 MGHDK, CDR2 SYGVNS. CDR3 length: 15 amino acids. Trimming left V 4 bases short and J 4 bases short, with 16 bases between. CDR3 bases: TGTGCCAGCAGTGTTCCGGGGGGCGGGCTCTATGGCTACACCTTC. Encoded protein: CASSVPGGGLYGYTF.

This clonotype came up many times. The chain has TRBV5-6 and TRBJ2-1, with TRBD2 matching 8 bases. CDR3 length: 15 amino acids. V gave up 4 bases and J gave up 0 bases; unmatched junction bases: 3. Per the germline V gene, CDR1 is SGHDT and CDR2 is YYEEEE. The CDR3 sequence: CASSTSGSSYNEQFF. As DNA, the CDR3 is TGTGCCAGCAGCACGAGCGGGAGCTCCTACAATGAGCAGTTCTTC.

The rearrangement uses TRBV7-9 and TRBJ2-5, with 7 bases identical to TRBD2. After removal of 5 bases from V and 4 bases from J, the junction contained 7 bases not matched to a gene. The CDR3 has 14 residues. The germline V gene has CDR1 SEHNR and CDR2 FQNEAQ (reference sequence). In DNA form, the CDR3 reads TGTGCCAGCAGCCCCGTGGTAGCGGGAGAGACCCAGTACTTC. Translation gives CASSPVVAGETQYF.

This clonotype was seen only a few times. The rearrangement links TRBV24-1 to TRBJ2-7; no clear D. The CDR3 covers 13 residues. V lost 4 bases, J lost 4 bases, and 10 bases lay in between. Germline assignment: CDR1 KGHDR and CDR2 SFDVKD. CDR3 coding DNA: TGTGCCACCAGTGACCGAACCTCGTACGAGCAGTACTTC. It codes for CATSDRTSYEQYF.